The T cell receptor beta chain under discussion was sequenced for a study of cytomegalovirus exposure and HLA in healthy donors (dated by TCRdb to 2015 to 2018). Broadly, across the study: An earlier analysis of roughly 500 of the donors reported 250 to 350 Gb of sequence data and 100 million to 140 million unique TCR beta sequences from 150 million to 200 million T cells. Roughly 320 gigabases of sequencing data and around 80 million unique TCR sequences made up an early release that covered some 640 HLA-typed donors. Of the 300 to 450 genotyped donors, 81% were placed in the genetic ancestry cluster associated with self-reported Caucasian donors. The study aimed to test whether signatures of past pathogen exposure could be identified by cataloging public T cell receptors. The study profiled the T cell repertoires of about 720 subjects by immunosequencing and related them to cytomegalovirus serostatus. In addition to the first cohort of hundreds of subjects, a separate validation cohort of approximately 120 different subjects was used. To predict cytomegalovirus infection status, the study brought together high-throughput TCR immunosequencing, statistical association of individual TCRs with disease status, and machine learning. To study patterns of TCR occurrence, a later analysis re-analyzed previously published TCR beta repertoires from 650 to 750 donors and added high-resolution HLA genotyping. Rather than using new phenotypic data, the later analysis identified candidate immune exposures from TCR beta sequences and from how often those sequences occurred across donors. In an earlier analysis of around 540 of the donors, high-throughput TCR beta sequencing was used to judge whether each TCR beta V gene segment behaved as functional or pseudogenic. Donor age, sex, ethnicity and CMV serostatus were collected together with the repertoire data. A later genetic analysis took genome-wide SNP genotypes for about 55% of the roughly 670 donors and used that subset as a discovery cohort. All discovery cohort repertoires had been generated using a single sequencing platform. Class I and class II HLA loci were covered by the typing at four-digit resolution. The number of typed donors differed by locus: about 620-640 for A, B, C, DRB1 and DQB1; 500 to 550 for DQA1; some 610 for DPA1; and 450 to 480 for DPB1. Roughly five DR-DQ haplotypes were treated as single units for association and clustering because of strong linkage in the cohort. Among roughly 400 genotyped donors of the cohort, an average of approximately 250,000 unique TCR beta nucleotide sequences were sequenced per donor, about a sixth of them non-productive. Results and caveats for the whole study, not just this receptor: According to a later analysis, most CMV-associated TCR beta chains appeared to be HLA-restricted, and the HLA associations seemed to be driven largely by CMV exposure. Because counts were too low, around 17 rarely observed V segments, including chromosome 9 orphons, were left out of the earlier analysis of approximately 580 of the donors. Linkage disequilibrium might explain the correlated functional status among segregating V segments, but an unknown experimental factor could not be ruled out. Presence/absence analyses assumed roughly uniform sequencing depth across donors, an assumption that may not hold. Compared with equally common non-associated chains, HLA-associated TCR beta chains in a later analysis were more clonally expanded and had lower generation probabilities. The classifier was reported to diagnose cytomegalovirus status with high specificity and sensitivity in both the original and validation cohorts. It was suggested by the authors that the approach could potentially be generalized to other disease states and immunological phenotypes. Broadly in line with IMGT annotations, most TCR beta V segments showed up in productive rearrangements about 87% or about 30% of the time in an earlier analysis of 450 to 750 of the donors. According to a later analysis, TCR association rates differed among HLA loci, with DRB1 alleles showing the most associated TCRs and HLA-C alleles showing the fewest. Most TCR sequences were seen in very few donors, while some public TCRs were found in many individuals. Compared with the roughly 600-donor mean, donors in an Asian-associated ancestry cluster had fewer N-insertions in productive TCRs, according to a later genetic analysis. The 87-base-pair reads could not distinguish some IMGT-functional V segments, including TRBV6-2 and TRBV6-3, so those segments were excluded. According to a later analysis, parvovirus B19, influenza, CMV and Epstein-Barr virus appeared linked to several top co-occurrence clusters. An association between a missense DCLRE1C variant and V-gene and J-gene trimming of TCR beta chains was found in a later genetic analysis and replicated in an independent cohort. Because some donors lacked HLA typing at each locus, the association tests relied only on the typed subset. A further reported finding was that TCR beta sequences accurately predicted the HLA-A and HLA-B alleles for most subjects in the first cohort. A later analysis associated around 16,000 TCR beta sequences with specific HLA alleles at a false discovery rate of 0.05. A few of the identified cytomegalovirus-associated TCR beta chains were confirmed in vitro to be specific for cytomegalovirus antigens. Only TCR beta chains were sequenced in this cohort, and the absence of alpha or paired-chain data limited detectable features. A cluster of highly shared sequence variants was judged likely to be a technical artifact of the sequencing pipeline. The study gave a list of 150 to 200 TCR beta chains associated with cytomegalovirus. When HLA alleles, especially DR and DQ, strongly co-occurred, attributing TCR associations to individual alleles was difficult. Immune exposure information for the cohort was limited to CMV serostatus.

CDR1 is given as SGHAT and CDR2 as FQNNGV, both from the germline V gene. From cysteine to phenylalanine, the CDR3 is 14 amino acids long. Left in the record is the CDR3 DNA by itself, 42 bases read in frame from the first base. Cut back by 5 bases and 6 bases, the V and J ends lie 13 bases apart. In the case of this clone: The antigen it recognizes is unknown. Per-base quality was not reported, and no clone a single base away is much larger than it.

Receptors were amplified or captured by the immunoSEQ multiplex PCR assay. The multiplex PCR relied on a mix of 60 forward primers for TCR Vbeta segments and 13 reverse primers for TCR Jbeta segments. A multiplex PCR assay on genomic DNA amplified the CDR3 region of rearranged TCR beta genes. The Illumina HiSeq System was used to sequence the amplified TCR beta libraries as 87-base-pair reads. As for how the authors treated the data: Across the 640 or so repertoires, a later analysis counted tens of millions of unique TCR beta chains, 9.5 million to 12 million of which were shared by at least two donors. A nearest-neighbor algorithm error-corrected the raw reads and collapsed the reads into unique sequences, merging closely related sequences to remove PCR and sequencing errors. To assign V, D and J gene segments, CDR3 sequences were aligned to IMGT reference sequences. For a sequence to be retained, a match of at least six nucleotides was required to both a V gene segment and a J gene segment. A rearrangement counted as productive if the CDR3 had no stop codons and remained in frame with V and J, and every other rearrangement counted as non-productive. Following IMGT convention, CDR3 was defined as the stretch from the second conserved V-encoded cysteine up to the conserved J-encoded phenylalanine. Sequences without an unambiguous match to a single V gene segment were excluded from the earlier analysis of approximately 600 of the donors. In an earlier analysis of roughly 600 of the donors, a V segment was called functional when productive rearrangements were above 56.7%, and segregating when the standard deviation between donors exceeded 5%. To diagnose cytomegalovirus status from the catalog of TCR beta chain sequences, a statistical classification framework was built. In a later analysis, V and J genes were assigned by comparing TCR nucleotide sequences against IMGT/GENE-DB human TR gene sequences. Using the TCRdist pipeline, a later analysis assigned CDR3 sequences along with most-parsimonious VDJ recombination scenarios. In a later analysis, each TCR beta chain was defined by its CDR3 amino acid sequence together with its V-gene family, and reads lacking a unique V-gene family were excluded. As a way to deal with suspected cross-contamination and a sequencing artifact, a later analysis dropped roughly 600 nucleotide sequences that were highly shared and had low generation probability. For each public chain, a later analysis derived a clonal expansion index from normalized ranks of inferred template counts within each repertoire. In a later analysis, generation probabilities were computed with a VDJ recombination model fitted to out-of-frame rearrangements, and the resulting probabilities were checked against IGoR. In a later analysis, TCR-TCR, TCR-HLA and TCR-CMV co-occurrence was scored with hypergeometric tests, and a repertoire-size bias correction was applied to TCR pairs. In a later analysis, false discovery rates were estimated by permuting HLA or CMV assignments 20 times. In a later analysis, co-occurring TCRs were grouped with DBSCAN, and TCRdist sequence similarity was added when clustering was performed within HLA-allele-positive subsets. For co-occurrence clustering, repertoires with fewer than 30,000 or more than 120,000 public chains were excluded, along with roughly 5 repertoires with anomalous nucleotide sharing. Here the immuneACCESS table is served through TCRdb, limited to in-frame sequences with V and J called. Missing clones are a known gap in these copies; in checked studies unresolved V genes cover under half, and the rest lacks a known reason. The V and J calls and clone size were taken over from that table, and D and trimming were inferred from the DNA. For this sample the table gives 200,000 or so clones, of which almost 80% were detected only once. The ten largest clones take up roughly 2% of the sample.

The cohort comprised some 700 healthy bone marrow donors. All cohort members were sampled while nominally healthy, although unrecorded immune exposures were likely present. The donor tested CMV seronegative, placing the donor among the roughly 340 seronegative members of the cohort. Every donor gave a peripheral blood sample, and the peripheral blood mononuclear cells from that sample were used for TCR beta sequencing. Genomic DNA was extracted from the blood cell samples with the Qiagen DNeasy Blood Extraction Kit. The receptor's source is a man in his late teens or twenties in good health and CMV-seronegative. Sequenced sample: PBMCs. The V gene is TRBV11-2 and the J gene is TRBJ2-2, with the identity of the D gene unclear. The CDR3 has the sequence CASSPSTGPGELFF. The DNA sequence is TGTGCCAGCAGCCCATCAACGGGTCCCGGGGAGCTGTTTTTT. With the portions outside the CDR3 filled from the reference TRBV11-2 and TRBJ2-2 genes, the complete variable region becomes EAGVAQSPRYKIIEKRQSVAFWCNPISGHATLYWYQQILGQGPKLLIQFQNNGVVDDSQLPKDRFSAERLKGVDSTLKIQPAKLEDSAVYLCASSPSTGPGELFFGEGSRLTVL.